This TCR beta chain comes out of a study of blood T cell repertoires in COVID-19. The assay was immunoSEQ multiplex PCR, and TCRdb's table has in-frame clones only and misses some. Of more than 250,000 clones listed, roughly 88% are singletons. CDR1 and CDR2 from the germline V gene are ENHRY and SYGVKD. The V gene lost 0 bases and the J gene lost 10 bases, with 12 bases spanning the gap. This CDR3 has 13 residues. This TCR was sampled from a woman aged 30 to 39 with COVID-19, enrolled during active disease. V usage is TRBV10-3 and J usage is TRBJ1-1; weak D call: TRBD1 (6 bases). The specimen sequenced was peripheral blood. Here the CDR3 DNA reads TGTGCCATCAGTGAGTCGTCAGGGGCGACAGCTTTCTTT. It specifies CAISESSGATAFF.